The clone carrying this TCR beta chain was counted a few times. What it binds is not known. The method was immunoSEQ multiplex PCR; TCRdb's version includes in-frame clones alone and lacks a portion of them. The sample consists of over 70,000 clones, 75% to 85% of them appearing once. These data come from a study of T cell clones after liver transplantation. On the study more broadly: A pre-transplant mixed lymphocyte reaction with TCRbeta sequencing defined graft-donor-reactive clones followed in post-transplant blood.

Study-wide points: Small, mixed patient groups and varying post-transplant times limit these conclusions.

Germline V gene data show CDR1 as KGHSH and CDR2 as LQKENI. The V end was cut by 2 bases, the J end by 1 base, with 11 bases between. This CDR3 is 16 amino acids long. Sequenced here: CD4+ T cells from blood, sampled 12 months after liver transplant. The sequence was collected from a human patient who received a liver transplant. T cells may partly derive from the graft donor. The genes are TRBV18 and TRBJ2-2, with D perhaps matching TRBD1 (5 bases). The CDR3: CASSPMDIRNTGELFF. Here the CDR3 DNA reads TGTGCCAGCTCACCAATGGACATTCGGAACACCGGGGAGCTGTTTTTT.